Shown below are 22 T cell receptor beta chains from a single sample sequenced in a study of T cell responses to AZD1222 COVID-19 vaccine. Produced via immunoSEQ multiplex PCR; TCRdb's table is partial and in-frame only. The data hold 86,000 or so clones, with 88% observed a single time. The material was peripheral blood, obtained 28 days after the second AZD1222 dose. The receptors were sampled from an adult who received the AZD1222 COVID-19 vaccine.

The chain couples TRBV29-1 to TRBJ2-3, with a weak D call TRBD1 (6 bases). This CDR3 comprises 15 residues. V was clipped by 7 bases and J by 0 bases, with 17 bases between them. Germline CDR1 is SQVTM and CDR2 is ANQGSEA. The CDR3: CSAKTGTMSTDTQYF. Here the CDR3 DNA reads TGCAGCGCCAAGACGGGGACAATGAGCACAGATACGCAGTATTTT.

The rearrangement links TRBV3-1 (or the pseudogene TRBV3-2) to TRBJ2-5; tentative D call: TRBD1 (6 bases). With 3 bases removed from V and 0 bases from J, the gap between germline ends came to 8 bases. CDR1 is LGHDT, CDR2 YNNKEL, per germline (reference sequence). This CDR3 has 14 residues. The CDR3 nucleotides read TGTGCCAGCAGCCACACAGGGTACCAAGAGACCCAGTACTTC. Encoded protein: CASSHTGYQETQYF.

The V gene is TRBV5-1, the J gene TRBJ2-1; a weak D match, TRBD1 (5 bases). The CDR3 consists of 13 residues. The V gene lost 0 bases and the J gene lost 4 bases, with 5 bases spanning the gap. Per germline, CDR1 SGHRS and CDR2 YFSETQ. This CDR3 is CASSLGQYNEQFF. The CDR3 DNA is TGCGCCAGCAGCTTGGGACAGTACAATGAGCAGTTCTTC.

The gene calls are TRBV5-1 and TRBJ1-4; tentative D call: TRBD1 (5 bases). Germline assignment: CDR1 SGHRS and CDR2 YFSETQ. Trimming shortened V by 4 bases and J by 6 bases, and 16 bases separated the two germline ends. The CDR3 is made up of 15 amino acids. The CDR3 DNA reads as TGCGCCAGCAGCAGACACGGGGGAGAGGATGAAAAACTGTTTTTT. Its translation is CASSRHGGEDEKLFF.

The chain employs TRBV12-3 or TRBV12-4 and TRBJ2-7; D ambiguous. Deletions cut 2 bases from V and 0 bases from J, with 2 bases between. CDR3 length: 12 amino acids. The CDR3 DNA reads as TGTGCCAGCAGTTTAATCTCCTACGAGCAGTACTTC. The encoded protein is CASSLISYEQYF.

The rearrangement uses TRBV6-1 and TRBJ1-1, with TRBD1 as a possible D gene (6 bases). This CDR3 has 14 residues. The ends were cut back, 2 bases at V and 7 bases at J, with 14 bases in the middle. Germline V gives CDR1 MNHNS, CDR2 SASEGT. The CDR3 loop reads CASSEFGGRSEAFF. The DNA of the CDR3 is TGTGCCAGCAGTGAATTCGGGGGGCGTAGTGAAGCTTTCTTT.

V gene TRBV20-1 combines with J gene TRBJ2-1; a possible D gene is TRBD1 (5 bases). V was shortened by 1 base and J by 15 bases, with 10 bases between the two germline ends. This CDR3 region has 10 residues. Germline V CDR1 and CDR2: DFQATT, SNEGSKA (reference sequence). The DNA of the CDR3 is TGCAGTGCTAGAGGACAGAGGTTGTTCTTC. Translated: CSARGQRLFF.

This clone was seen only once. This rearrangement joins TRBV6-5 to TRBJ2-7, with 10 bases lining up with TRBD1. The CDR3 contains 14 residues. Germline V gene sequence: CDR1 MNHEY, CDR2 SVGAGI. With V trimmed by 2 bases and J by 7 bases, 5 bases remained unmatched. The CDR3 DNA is TGTGCCAGCAGTTACGGCTGGACAGGGGGTGAGCAGTACTTC. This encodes CASSYGWTGGEQYF.

CDR3 protein: CASRGASVRETQYF. For the CDR3, the DNA is TGTGCCAGCAGAGGGGCTAGCGTTCGGGAGACCCAGTACTTC. This chain links TRBV28 with TRBJ2-5; tentative D call: TRBD2 (6 bases). CDR3 size: 14 residues. The V gene's germline CDR1 is MDHEN and CDR2 SYDVKM. V was clipped by 6 bases and J by 5 bases, with 16 bases between them. Complete variable domain (other parts from reference TRBV28 and TRBJ2-5): DVKVTQSSRYLVKRTGEKVFLECVQDMDHENMFWYRQDPGLGLRLIYFSYDVKMKEKGDIPEGYSVSREKKERFSLILESASTNQTSMYLCASRGASVRETQYFGPGTRLLVL.

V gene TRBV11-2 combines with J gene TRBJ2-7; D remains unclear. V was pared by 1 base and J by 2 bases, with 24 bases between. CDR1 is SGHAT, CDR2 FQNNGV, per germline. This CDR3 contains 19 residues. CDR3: CASSLVAAGPNYEPYEQYF. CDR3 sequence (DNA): TGTGCCAGCAGCTTAGTGGCCGCAGGACCGAACTACGAACCCTACGAGCAGTACTTC.

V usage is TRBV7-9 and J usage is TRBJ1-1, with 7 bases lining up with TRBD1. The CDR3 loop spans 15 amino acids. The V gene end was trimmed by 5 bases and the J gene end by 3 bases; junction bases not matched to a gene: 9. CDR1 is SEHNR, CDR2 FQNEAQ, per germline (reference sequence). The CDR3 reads CASSTRTGLDTEAFF. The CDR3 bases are TGTGCCAGCAGCACCAGGACAGGTCTAGACACTGAAGCTTTCTTT.

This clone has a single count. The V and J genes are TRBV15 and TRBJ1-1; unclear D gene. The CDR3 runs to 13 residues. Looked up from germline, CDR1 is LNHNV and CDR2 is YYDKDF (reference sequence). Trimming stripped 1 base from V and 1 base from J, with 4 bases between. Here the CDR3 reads CATSRAGNTEAFF. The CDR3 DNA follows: TGTGCCACCAGCAGAGCGGGGAACACTGAAGCTTTCTTT.

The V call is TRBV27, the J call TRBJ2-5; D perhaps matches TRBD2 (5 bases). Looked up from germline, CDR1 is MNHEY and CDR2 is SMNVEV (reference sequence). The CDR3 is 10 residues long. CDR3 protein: CVPRRETQYF. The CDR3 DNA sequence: TGTGTCCCAAGGAGGGAGACCCAGTACTTC.

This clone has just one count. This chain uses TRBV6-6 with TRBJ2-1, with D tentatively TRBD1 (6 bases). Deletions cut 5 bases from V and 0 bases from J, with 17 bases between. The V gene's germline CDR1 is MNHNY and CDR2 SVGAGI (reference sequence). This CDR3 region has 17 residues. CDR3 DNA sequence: TGTGCCAGCAGTCCTTTAAGACAGGCGAGCTCCTACAATGAGCAGTTCTTC. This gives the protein CASSPLRQASSYNEQFF.

The chain's CDR3 is CASSSEAGLQETQYF. The CDR3 DNA reads as TGCGCCAGCAGCTCCGAAGCGGGACTCCAAGAGACCCAGTACTTC. The chain couples TRBV5-1 to TRBJ2-5; 7 nucleotides align to TRBD2. Per germline, CDR1 SGHRS and CDR2 YFSETQ. The junction had 6 bases not matched to a gene; V was cut back by 3 bases and J by 1 base. CDR3 length: 15 residues.

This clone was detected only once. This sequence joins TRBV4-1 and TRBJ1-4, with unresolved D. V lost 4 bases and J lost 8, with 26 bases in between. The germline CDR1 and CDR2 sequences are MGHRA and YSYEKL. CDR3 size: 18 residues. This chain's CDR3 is CASSPIPWADPQEEKLFF. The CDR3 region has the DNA TGCGCCAGCAGCCCAATCCCATGGGCAGACCCGCAGGAAGAAAAACTGTTTTTT.

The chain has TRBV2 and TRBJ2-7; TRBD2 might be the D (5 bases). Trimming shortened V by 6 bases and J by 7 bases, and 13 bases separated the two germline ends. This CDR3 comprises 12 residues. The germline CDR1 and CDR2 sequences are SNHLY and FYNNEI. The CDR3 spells CASRLRTGEQYF. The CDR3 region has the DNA TGTGCCAGCAGGCTAAGGACGGGGGAGCAGTACTTC.

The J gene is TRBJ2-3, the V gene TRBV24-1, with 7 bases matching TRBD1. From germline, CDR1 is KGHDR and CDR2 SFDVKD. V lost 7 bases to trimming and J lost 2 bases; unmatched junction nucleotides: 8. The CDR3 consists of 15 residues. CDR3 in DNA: TGTGCCACCAGCATACGTGGGACAGCCACAGATACGCAGTATTTT. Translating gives CATSIRGTATDTQYF.

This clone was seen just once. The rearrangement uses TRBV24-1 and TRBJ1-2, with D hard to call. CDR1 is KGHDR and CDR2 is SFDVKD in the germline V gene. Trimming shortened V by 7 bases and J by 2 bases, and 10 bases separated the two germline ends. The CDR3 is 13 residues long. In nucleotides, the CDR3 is TGTGCCACCAGCCCGAGGCAGAACTATGGCTACACCTTC. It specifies CATSPRQNYGYTF.

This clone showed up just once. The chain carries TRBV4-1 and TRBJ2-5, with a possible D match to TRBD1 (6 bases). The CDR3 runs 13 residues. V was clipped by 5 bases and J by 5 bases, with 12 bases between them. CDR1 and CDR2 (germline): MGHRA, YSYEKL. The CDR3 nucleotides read TGCGCCAGCAGCGATGGACAGATGGAGACCCAGTACTTC. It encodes CASSDGQMETQYF.

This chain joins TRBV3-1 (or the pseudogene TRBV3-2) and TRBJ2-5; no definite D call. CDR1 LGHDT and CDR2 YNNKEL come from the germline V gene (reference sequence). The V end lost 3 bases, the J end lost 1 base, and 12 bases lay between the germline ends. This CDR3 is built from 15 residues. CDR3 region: CASSHSGGPQETQYF. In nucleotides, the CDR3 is TGTGCCAGCAGCCATTCTGGCGGCCCCCAAGAGACCCAGTACTTC.

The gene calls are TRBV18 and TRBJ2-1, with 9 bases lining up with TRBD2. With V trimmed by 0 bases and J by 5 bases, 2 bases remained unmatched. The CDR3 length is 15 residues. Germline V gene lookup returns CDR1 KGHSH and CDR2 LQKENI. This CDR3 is CASSPPGLANNEQFF. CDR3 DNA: TGTGCCAGCTCACCACCGGGACTAGCAAACAATGAGCAGTTCTTC.